The 26 T cell receptor beta chains listed next were all sequenced from one sample in a study of OX40 agonist ivuxolimab in advanced cancers. The data were produced by immunoSEQ multiplex PCR, yet TCRdb's version contains in-frame clones alone and is incomplete. The sample has approximately 160,000 clones; 94% are singletons. The sample in question was CD4+ or CD8+ T cells sorted from blood, obtained in a trial of the OX40 agonist ivuxolimab. The receptors derive from an adult with an advanced solid tumor such as melanoma, head and neck, liver or kidney cancer.

This chain joins TRBV11-2 and TRBJ2-2; D is unresolved. Germline loops: CDR1 SGHAT, CDR2 FQNNGV. The CDR3 totals 15 residues. Trimming took 0 bases from V and 6 from J, leaving 11 bases between them. CDR3 DNA: TGTGCCAGCAGCTTAGATCAGGCTGTAGCCGGGGAGCTGTTTTTT. The encoded protein is CASSLDQAVAGELFF. The whole variable domain, remainder taken from reference TRBV11-2 and TRBJ2-2, is EAGVAQSPRYKIIEKRQSVAFWCNPISGHATLYWYQQILGQGPKLLIQFQNNGVVDDSQLPKDRFSAERLKGVDSTLKIQPAKLEDSAVYLCASSLDQAVAGELFFGEGSRLTVL.

CDR3 sequence: CASSNRDGDQPQHF. The DNA of the CDR3 is TGTGCCAGCAGTAACAGGGACGGTGATCAGCCCCAGCATTTT. V is TRBV5-5 and J is TRBJ1-5; a possible D gene is TRBD1 (6 bases). This CDR3 comprises 14 residues. The germline V gene encodes CDR1 SGHKS and CDR2 YYEKEE (reference sequence). V was shortened by 5 bases and J by 5 bases, with 14 bases between the two germline ends. The whole variable domain, filled in from reference TRBV5-5 and TRBJ1-5, reads DAGVTQSPTHLIKTRGQQVTLRCSPISGHKSVSWYQQVLGQGPQFIFQYYEKEERGRGNFPDRFSARQFPNYSSELNVNALLLGDSALYLCASSNRDGDQPQHFGDGTRLSIL.

V gene TRBV4-3 combines with J gene TRBJ2-7; 9 bases fit TRBD1. Germline CDR1 and CDR2: LGHNA and YSLEER. CDR3 length: 17 residues. V lost 1 base and J lost 1; bases outside the gene matches: 8. This CDR3 reads CASSQAIQGARSYEQYF. The CDR3 DNA reads TGCGCCAGCAGCCAAGCGATACAGGGGGCGAGGTCCTACGAGCAGTACTTC.

The chain has TRBV7-9 and TRBJ2-7; D may be TRBD2 (5 bases). The CDR3 contains 15 residues. Trimming took off 5 bases at V and 4 bases at J, with 18 bases between the two ends. The germline gives CDR1 SEHNR, CDR2 FQNEAQ (reference sequence). This chain's CDR3 is CASSPVEFGDYEQYF. The CDR3, as DNA: TGTGCCAGCAGCCCCGTGGAGTTCGGGGATTACGAGCAGTACTTC. Looking up the rest from reference TRBV7-9 and TRBJ2-7 gives the full variable domain: DTGVSQNPRHKITKRGQNVTFRCDPISEHNRLYWYRQTLGQGPEFLTYFQNEAQLEKSRLLSDRFSAERPKGSFSTLEIQRTEQGDSAMYLCASSPVEFGDYEQYFGPGTRLTVT.

The CDR3 is CASRYQGNTEAFF. CDR3 bases: TGTGCCAGCAGATATCAAGGGAACACTGAAGCTTTCTTT. The V gene is TRBV7-2, the J gene TRBJ1-1; no firm D call. Germline CDR1 reads SGHTA; CDR2 reads FQGNSA. V was pared by 6 bases and J by 1 base, with 9 bases between. The CDR3 length is 13 residues.

The sample holds one count of this clone. This chain joins TRBV13 and TRBJ2-7; 10 bases align to TRBD1. With V trimmed by 10 bases and J by 5 bases, 8 bases remained unmatched. CDR3 length: 13 residues. Germline CDR1 is PRHDT and CDR2 is FYEKMQ (reference sequence). The CDR3 reads CATVRDRGHEQYF. The CDR3 DNA sequence: TGTGCCACCGTCCGGGACAGGGGCCACGAGCAGTACTTC. Combining the CDR3 with reference TRBV13 and TRBJ2-7 gives the whole variable domain AAGVIQSPRHLIKEKRETATLKCYPIPRHDTVYWYQQGPGQDPQFLISFYEKMQSDKGSIPDRFSAQQFSDYHSELNMSSLELGDSALYFCATVRDRGHEQYFGPGTRLTVT.

The rearrangement uses TRBV7-2 and TRBJ1-1; TRBD1 aligns across 8 bases. The CDR3 extends over 15 amino acids. Trimming took 4 bases from V and 4 from J; bases not matched to a gene: 8. Germline assignment: CDR1 SGHTA and CDR2 FQGNSA. This CDR3 is CASSSSRTGSTEAFF. The CDR3 DNA reads as TGTGCCAGCAGCTCTTCCCGGACAGGGAGCACTGAAGCTTTCTTT.

The rearrangement joins TRBV10-3 to TRBJ1-2; 8 bases are a match to TRBD1. The CDR3 length is 14 residues. V lost 3 bases and J lost 7; bases outside the gene matches: 7. The germline V gene has CDR1 ENHRY and CDR2 SYGVKD. This CDR3 reads CAISETGQGGGYTF. The CDR3 nucleotides read TGTGCCATCAGTGAAACTGGACAGGGAGGTGGCTACACCTTC.

The chain uses TRBV5-5 and TRBJ2-3; 8 bases match TRBD1. The germline V gene encodes CDR1 SGHKS and CDR2 YYEKEE (reference sequence). Losses at the gene ends were 4 bases for V and 6 bases for J; bases not matched to a gene: 10. The CDR3 has 15 residues. The CDR3, as DNA: TGTGCCAGCAGCACCTCAGGGGGCACATGGGATACGCAGTATTTT. This gives the protein CASSTSGGTWDTQYF. The full variable domain, completed using reference TRBV5-5 and TRBJ2-3, is DAGVTQSPTHLIKTRGQQVTLRCSPISGHKSVSWYQQVLGQGPQFIFQYYEKEERGRGNFPDRFSARQFPNYSSELNVNALLLGDSALYLCASSTSGGTWDTQYFGPGTRLTVL.

The chain is built from TRBV4-1 and TRBJ1-4, with a possible D match to TRBD1 (6 bases). This CDR3 is built from 16 residues. V lost 1 base, J lost 8 bases, and 17 bases lay in between. CDR1 is MGHRA, CDR2 YSYEKL, per germline. As DNA, the CDR3 is TGCGCCAGCAGCCAAGGGTTCAGGGGATCGAGGGAAAAACTGTTTTTT. It specifies CASSQGFRGSREKLFF.

The V gene is TRBV28, the J gene TRBJ1-3, with D perhaps TRBD1 (6 bases). Trimming took off 1 base at V and 2 bases at J, with 24 bases between the two ends. The CDR3 runs 20 residues. The germline V gene has CDR1 MDHEN and CDR2 SYDVKM. The DNA of the CDR3 is TGTGCCAGCAGTTTATCCCGACAGGCCGGATGGCAATCCCCTGGAAACACCATATATTTT. It is translated as CASSLSRQAGWQSPGNTIYF.

The CDR3 sequence is CASSLVRAIEQYF. For the CDR3, the DNA is TGTGCCAGCAGCTTAGTAAGGGCGATCGAGCAGTACTTC. The V gene is TRBV7-2, the J gene TRBJ2-7; D is unclear. Germline CDR1 SGHTA, CDR2 FQGNSA. The CDR3 totals 13 residues. The V and J ends lost 1 base and 6 bases respectively, with 10 bases between them.

The CDR3 reads CASSPGQGSGGYTF. In nucleotides, the CDR3 is TGTGCCAGCAGTCCCGGACAGGGCTCAGGTGGCTACACCTTC. V gene TRBV28 combines with J gene TRBJ1-2; 8 nucleotides agree with TRBD1. The V and J ends lost 5 bases and 7 bases, in that order; junction bases with no gene match: 9. The CDR3 totals 14 residues. Germline CDR1 MDHEN, CDR2 SYDVKM.

CDR3 loop: CASSVDRGQGRLGNIQYF. The CDR3 DNA follows: TGTGCCAGCAGCGTAGATAGGGGACAGGGGAGGTTGGGAAACATTCAGTACTTC. The gene calls are TRBV9 and TRBJ2-4; 10 bases agree with TRBD1. The CDR3 contains 18 residues. The germline V gene has CDR1 SGDLS and CDR2 YYNGEE. Germline trimming cut 0 bases from V and 6 bases from J; bases unmatched to any gene: 12.

The gene calls are TRBV14 and TRBJ2-5; unclear D gene. Trimming shortened V by 1 base and J by 5 bases, and 5 bases separated the two germline ends. This CDR3 contains 12 residues. Germline V lookup: CDR1 SGHDN, CDR2 FVKESK. Here the CDR3 DNA reads TGTGCCAGCAGCCAAGTGATTGAGACCCAGTACTTC. It yields the protein CASSQVIETQYF.

The rearrangement links TRBV5-5 to TRBJ2-6, with 7 nucleotides matching TRBD2. The CDR3 has 18 amino acids. The ends lost 1 base at V and 1 base at J; junction bases unmatched: 8. Per germline, CDR1 SGHKS and CDR2 YYEKEE (reference sequence). The CDR3, as DNA: TGTGCCAGCAGCTTGCGGGGAGGGGCGGAATCTGGGGCCAACGTCCTGACTTTC. This translates into CASSLRGGAESGANVLTF.

This clone was counted a single time. The V call is TRBV5-1, the J call TRBJ2-7; D might be TRBD1 or TRBD2, each matching 5 bases. CDR1 and CDR2 (germline): SGHRS, YFSETQ. The V end lost 1 base, the J end lost 0 bases, and 8 bases lay between the germline ends. The CDR3 spans 14 residues. CDR3 protein: CASSLWGTSYEQYF. CDR3 DNA sequence: TGCGCCAGCAGCTTGTGGGGGACCTCCTACGAGCAGTACTTC.

The genes are TRBV19 and TRBJ2-1; D ambiguous. V lost 3 bases and J lost 1, with 13 bases in between. Germline V gene lookup returns CDR1 LNHDA and CDR2 SQIVND (reference sequence). The CDR3 covers 16 residues. The CDR3 sequence: CASSIEASLSYNEQFF. CDR3 sequence (DNA): TGTGCCAGTAGTATTGAAGCCTCCCTATCCTACAATGAGCAGTTCTTC.

V usage is TRBV19 and J usage is TRBJ2-2; no clear D gene. Per germline, CDR1 LNHDA and CDR2 SQIVND (reference sequence). The V end was cut by 6 bases, the J end by 5 bases, with 13 bases between. The CDR3 sequence is 14 residues long. The CDR3 DNA reads as TGTGCCAGTAGGACGGGCCTCGGTACCGGGGAGCTGTTTTTT. Encoded protein: CASRTGLGTGELFF.

The chain links TRBV18 to TRBJ2-3, with TRBD2 matching over 7 bases. Germline V gives CDR1 KGHSH, CDR2 LQKENI. The CDR3 is 14 residues long. V shed 0 bases, J shed 6 bases, and the junction held 3 bases outside the gene matches. In DNA form, the CDR3 reads TGTGCCAGCTCACCACCGAACGGGAGGGATACGCAGTATTTT. Encoded protein: CASSPPNGRDTQYF.

This sequence joins TRBV30 and TRBJ1-5; 8 bases agree with TRBD1. The V gene's germline CDR1 is GTSNPN and CDR2 SVGIG (reference sequence). V was clipped by 6 bases and J by 7 bases; unmatched bases: 8. There are 13 residues in the CDR3. The CDR3 DNA reads as TGTGCCTGTGACAGGGGCCAGGGACAGCCCCAGCATTTT. It translates to CACDRGQGQPQHF.

This chain joins TRBV9 and TRBJ2-1; 10 nucleotides match TRBD2. J was trimmed by 4 bases and V by 0 bases; bases with no gene match: 1. The CDR3 has 15 amino acids. Germline CDR1 is SGDLS and CDR2 is YYNGEE. CDR3 nucleotide sequence: TGTGCCAGCAGCGTAGATAGCGGGGGGTACAATGAGCAGTTCTTC. As protein: CASSVDSGGYNEQFF.

V gene TRBV5-1 combines with J gene TRBJ2-7; 9 bases are shared with TRBD1. CDR1 and CDR2 from the germline V gene are SGHRS and YFSETQ. J lost 2 bases, V lost 4 bases, and 7 bases had no gene match. The CDR3 runs 15 residues. CDR3 DNA: TGCGCCAGCAGCCGGGACAGGGTCGGCACCTACGAGCAGTACTTC. It yields the protein CASSRDRVGTYEQYF.

A single count supports this clone. The rearrangement links TRBV9 to TRBJ2-3, with 7 bases that match TRBD1. Germline V lookup: CDR1 SGDLS, CDR2 YYNGEE. CDR3 size: 15 residues. The V gene end was trimmed by 4 bases and the J gene end by 3 bases; junction bases not matched to a gene: 8. CDR3 amino acids: CASSQGVTRTDTQYF. CDR3 coding DNA: TGTGCCAGCAGCCAGGGGGTCACACGAACAGATACGCAGTATTTT.

The chain combines TRBV21-1 with TRBJ1-2; the DNA was not compared with TRBD1, the D call given in the table. TRBV21-1 is marked as a pseudogene. The CDR3 is 15 amino acids. This CDR3 reads CASSKWTDSNYGYTF. The CDR3 DNA reads as TGTGCCAGCAGCAAATGGACAGATTCTAACTATGGCTACACCTTC.

The chain is built from TRBV6-1 and TRBJ2-7; tentative D call: TRBD1 (5 bases). CDR1 is MNHNS, CDR2 SASEGT, per germline. This CDR3 comprises 11 residues. Between the trimmed V and J ends, which lost 7 bases and 3 bases, there was a span of 7 bases. The CDR3 sequence: CASIQGYEQYF. The CDR3 DNA follows: TGTGCCAGCATCCAGGGCTACGAGCAGTACTTC.